This TCR beta chain was profiled in a study of OX40 agonist ivuxolimab in advanced cancers. Method: immunoSEQ multiplex PCR; TCRdb's copy keeps in-frame clones and lacks some. The sample shows approximately 64,000 clones, about 83% of them seen only once. The CDR3 loop spans 14 amino acids. Germline V gives CDR1 MNHNS, CDR2 SASEGT. The V gene lost 5 bases and the J gene lost 4 bases, with 15 bases spanning the gap. Sequencing used CD4+ or CD8+ T cells sorted from blood, obtained in a trial of the OX40 agonist ivuxolimab. The gene calls are TRBV6-1 and TRBJ2-7, with D possibly being TRBD2 (6 bases). The TCR sequence derives from an adult with an advanced solid tumor such as melanoma, head and neck, liver or kidney cancer. The CDR3 bases are TGTGCCAGCAGTCGGACTATCAACTCTTACGAGCAGTACTTC. This codes for CASSRTINSYEQYF.